Below, one T cell receptor (beta chain) is given with its context. In the study's own analysis: The assay estimated nucleated cells by amplifying reference gene primers. Assay: immunoSEQ multiplex PCR; the TCRdb copy retains only in-frame clones and omits some. V, J and clone size were drawn from that table, and D and trimming were deduced from the DNA. Here the sample spans 250,000 to 350,000 clones, about nine tenths being singletons. CDR1 is SGDLS, CDR2 YYNGEE, per germline. With 4 bases clipped from V and 7 bases from J, the junction kept 9 bases outside the gene matches. This CDR3 contains 15 residues. This entry comes from a study of blood T cell repertoires in COVID-19. Study-wide background: Spain, Italy and the United States supplied samples that represented acute and convalescent COVID-19. Sources were T cells, B-cell-depleted T cells, or PBMCs; the material itself was cDNA or gDNA.

V and J are TRBV9 and TRBJ2-2, with TRBD1 identical over 8 bases. The clonotype comes from a woman in her sixties with acute or convalescent COVID-19. Sequencing used peripheral blood. In DNA, the CDR3 is TGTGCCAGCAGCCCCGGACAGGGAAGGGGCGGGGAGCTGTTTTTT. This encodes CASSPGQGRGGELFF.